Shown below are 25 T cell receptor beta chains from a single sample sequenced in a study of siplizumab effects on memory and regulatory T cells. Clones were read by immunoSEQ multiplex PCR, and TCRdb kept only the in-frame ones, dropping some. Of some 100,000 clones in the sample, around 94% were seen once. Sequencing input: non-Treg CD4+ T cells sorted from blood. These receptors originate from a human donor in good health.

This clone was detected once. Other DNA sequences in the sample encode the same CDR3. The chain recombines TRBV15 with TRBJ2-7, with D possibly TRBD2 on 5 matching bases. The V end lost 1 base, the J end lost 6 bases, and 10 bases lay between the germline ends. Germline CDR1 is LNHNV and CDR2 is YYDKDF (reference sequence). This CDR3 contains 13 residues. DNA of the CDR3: TGTGCCACCAGCAGAGCCCGGGCGGGCGAGCAGTACTTC. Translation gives CATSRARAGEQYF.

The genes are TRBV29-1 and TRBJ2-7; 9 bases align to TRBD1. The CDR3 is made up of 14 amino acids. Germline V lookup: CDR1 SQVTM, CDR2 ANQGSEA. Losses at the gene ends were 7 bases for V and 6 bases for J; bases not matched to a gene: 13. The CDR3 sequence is CSARQGQGASEQYF. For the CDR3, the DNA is TGCAGCGCCCGTCAGGGACAGGGCGCCTCCGAGCAGTACTTC.

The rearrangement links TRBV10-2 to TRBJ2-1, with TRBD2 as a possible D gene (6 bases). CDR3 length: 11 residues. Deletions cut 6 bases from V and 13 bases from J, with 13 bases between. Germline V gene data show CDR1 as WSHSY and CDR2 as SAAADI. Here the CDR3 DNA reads TGCGCCAGCAGCCTAGCGTTTTATCAGTTCTTC. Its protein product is CASSLAFYQFF.

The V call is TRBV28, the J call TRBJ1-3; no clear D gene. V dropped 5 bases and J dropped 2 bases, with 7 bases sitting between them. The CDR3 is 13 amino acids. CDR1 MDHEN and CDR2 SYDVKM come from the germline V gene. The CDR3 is CASSIWTGNTIYF. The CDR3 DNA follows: TGTGCCAGCAGTATCTGGACTGGAAACACCATATATTTT.

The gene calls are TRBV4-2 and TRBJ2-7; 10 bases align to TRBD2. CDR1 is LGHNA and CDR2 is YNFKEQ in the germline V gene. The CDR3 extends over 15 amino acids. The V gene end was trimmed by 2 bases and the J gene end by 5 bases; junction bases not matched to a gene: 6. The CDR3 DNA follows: TGTGCCAGCAGCCAACCGACTAGCGGGCTCCACGAGCAGTACTTC. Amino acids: CASSQPTSGLHEQYF.

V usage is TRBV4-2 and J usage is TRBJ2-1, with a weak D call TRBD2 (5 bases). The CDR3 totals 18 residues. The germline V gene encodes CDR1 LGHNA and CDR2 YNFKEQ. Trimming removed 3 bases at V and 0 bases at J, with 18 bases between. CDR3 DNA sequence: TGTGCCAGCAGCCAGGATAAGAGGGCCCTGAGCTCCTACAATGAGCAGTTCTTC. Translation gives CASSQDKRALSSYNEQFF.

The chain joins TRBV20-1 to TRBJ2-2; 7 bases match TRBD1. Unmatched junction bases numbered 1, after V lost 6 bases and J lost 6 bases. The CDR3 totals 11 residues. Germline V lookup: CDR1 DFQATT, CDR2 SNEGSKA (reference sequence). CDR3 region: CSARGPGELFF. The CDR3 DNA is TGCAGTGCGAGGGGGCCCGGGGAGCTGTTTTTT.

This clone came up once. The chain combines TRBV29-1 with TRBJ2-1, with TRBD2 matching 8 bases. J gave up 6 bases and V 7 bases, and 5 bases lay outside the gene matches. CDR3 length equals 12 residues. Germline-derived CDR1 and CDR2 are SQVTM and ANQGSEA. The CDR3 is CSAGGQGNEQFF. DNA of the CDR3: TGCAGCGCGGGAGGGCAAGGCAATGAGCAGTTCTTC.

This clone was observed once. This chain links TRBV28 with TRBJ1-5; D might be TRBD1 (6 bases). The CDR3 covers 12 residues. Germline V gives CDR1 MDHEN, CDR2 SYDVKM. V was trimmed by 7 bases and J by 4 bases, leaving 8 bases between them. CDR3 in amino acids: CASTTGNQPQHF. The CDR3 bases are TGTGCCAGCACAACAGGGAATCAGCCCCAGCATTTT. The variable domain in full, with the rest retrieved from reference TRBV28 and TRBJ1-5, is DVKVTQSSRYLVKRTGEKVFLECVQDMDHENMFWYRQDPGLGLRLIYFSYDVKMKEKGDIPEGYSVSREKKERFSLILESASTNQTSMYLCASTTGNQPQHFGDGTRLSIL.

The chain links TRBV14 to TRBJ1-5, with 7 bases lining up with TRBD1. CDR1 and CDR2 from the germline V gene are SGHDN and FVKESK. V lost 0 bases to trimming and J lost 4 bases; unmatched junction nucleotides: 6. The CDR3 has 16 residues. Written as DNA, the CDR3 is TGTGCCAGCAGCCAAGACAACAGGGGCCGTAATCAGCCCCAGCATTTT. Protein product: CASSQDNRGRNQPQHF.

DNA of the CDR3: TGTGCCAGTAGTCCCCTAGCGGCTGGGGCCAACGTCCTGACTTTC. It is translated as CASSPLAAGANVLTF. This chain connects TRBV19 to TRBJ2-6; 7 bases are a match to TRBD2. The trim removed 5 bases at V and 2 bases at J, leaving 3 bases unmatched. CDR1 and CDR2 from the germline V gene are LNHDA and SQIVND (reference sequence). CDR3 length: 15 residues.

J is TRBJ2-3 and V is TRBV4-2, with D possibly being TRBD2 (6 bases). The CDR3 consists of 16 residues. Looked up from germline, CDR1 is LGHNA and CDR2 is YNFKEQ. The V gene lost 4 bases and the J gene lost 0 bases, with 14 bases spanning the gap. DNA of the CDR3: TGTGCCAGCAGCCCCGGGGGTAGCGAAAGCACAGATACGCAGTATTTT. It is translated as CASSPGGSESTDTQYF.

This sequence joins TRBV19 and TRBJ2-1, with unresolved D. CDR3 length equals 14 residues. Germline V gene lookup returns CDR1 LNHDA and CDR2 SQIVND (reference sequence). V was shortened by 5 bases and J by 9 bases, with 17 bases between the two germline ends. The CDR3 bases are TGTGCCAGTAGTCCATGGCGCGGTGGCGGTGAGCAGTTCTTC. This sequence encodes CASSPWRGGGEQFF.

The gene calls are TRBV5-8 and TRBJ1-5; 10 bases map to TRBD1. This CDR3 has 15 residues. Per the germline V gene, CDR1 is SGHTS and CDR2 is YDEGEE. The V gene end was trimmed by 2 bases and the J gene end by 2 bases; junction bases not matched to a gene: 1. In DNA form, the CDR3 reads TGTGCCAGCAGCTTAGGGACAGGGGGCAATCAGCCCCAGCATTTT. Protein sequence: CASSLGTGGNQPQHF. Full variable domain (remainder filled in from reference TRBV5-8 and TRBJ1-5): EAGVTQSPTHLIKTRGQQATLRCSPISGHTSVYWYQQALGLGLQFLLWYDEGEERNRGNFPPRFSGRQFPNYSSELNVNALELEDSALYLCASSLGTGGNQPQHFGDGTRLSIL.

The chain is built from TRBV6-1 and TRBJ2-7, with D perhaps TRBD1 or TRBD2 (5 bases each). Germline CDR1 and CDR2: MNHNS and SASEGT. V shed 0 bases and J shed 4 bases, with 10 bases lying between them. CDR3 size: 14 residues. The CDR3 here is CASSEAGPRYEQYF. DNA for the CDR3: TGTGCCAGCAGTGAAGCGGGACCTCGTTACGAGCAGTACTTC.

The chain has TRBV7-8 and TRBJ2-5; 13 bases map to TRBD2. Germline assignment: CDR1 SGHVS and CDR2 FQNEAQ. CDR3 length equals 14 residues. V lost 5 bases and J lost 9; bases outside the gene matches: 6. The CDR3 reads CASSPGTSGTAQYF. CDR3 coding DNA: TGTGCCAGCAGCCCCGGGACTAGCGGGACGGCCCAGTACTTC.

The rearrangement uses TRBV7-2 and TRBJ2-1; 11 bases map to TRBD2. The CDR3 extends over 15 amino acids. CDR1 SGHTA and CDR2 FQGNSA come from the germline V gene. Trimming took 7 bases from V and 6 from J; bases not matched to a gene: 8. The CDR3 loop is CASTLAGGKSNEQFF. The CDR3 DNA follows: TGTGCCAGCACTTTAGCGGGAGGGAAATCCAATGAGCAGTTCTTC.

The CDR3 coding sequence is TGTGCCAGCAGCTTATCCTTAATTGATGAGCAGTTCTTC. Protein sequence: CASSLSLIDEQFF. The chain employs TRBV11-2 and TRBJ2-1, with D hard to call. V was clipped by 2 bases and J by 8 bases, with 10 bases between them. CDR3 length: 13 residues. Germline CDR1 reads SGHAT; CDR2 reads FQNNGV. Using reference TRBV11-2 and TRBJ2-1 for the parts outside the CDR3, the full variable domain is EAGVAQSPRYKIIEKRQSVAFWCNPISGHATLYWYQQILGQGPKLLIQFQNNGVVDDSQLPKDRFSAERLKGVDSTLKIQPAKLEDSAVYLCASSLSLIDEQFFGPGTRLTVL.

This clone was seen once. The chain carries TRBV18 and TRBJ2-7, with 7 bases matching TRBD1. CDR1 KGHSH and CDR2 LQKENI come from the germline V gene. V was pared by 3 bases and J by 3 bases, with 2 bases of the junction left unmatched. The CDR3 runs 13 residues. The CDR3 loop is CASSPGDSYEQYF. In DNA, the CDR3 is TGTGCCAGCTCACCGGGGGACAGCTACGAGCAGTACTTC.

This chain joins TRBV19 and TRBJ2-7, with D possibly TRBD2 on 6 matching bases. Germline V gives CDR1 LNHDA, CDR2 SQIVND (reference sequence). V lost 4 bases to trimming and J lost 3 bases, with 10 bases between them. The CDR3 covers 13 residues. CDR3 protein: CASSTARDYEQYF. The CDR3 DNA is TGTGCCAGTAGTACTGCGCGGGACTACGAGCAGTACTTC.

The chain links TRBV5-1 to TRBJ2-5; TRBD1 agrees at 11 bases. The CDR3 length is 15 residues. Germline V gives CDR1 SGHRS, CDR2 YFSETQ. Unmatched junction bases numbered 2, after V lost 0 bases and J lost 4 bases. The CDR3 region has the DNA TGCGCCAGCAGCTTGGGGACAGGGGGCGGAGAGACCCAGTACTTC. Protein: CASSLGTGGGETQYF.

Here the CDR3 DNA reads TGTGCCAGCAGCTTTATGGCGACCTACGAGCAGTACTTC. The encoded protein is CASSFMATYEQYF. The chain joins TRBV5-6 to TRBJ2-7, with D unclear. The CDR3 length is 13 residues. Germline assignment: CDR1 SGHDT and CDR2 YYEEEE. Trimming shortened V by 2 bases and J by 2 bases, and 8 bases separated the two germline ends.

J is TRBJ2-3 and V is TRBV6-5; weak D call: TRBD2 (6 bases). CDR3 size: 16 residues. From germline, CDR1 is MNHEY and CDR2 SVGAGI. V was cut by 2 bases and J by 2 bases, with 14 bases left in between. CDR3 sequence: CASSYAASVTTDTQYF. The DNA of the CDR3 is TGTGCCAGCAGTTACGCGGCTAGCGTAACCACAGATACGCAGTATTTT.

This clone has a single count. CDR3 region: CAISDPDRTEAFF. CDR3 nucleotides: TGTGCCATCAGCGACCCTGATAGGACTGAAGCTTTCTTT. V usage is TRBV10-3 and J usage is TRBJ1-1; D not resolved. CDR1 is ENHRY, CDR2 SYGVKD, per germline. V was clipped by 6 bases and J by 5 bases, with 13 bases between them. The CDR3 is made up of 13 amino acids.

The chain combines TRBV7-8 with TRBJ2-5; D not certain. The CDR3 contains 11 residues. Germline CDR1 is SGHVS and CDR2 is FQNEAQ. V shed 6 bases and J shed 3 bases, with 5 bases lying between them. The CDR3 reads CASSSKETQYF. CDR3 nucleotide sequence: TGTGCCAGCAGTTCGAAAGAGACCCAGTACTTC.